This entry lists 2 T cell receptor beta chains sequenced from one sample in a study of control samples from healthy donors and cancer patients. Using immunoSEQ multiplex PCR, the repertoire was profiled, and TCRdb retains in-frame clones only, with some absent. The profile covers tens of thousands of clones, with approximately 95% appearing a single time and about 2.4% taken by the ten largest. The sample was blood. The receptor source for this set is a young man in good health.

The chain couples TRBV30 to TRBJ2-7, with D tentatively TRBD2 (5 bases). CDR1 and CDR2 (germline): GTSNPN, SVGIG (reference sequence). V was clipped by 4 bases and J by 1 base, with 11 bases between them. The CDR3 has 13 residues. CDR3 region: CAWKLGDSYEQYF. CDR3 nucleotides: TGTGCCTGGAAACTCGGGGATTCCTACGAGCAGTACTTC.

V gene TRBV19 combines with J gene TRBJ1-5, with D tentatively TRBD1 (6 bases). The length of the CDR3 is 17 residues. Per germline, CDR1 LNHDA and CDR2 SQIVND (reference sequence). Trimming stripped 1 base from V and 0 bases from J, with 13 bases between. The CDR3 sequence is CASSIAGGQFSNQPQHF. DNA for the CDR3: TGTGCCAGTAGTATAGCTGGAGGACAGTTTAGCAATCAGCCCCAGCATTTT.